This T cell receptor (beta chain) was identified during a study of T-cell reconstitution after alpha-beta-depleted transplantation in children. Trimming removed 6 bases at V and 10 bases at J, with 7 bases between. The CDR3 runs 10 residues. General study findings and limits: Some patients' high day-60 TCRbeta diversity was traced to surviving recipient T cells and thymic progenitors. Once a year had passed after transplant, T-cell counts and diversity came mostly from newly produced T cells. The study reportedly traced alpha-beta T cells about two months after transplant to several hundred expanded graft clones.

This clonotype was picked up many times. Its antigen is currently unknown. Construction of the TCRbeta library involved unique molecular identifiers. TCRdb fed the PCR reads into MiXCR, producing one record per CDR3 protein. The table has 60,000 to 100,000 distinct CDR3 sequences, 15% to 20% seen once. The sequenced sample was PBMCs, mostly from graft donor cells, obtained 360 days after TCRalphabeta/CD19-depleted stem cell transplant. The receptor's source is a male patient aged 2 to 9 who had a stem cell transplant for acute lymphoblastic leukemia, so the T cells may come from the graft donor. V is TRBV12-3 or TRBV12-4 and J is TRBJ2-1; D unclear. CDR3 amino acids: CASSSGEQFF. The CDR3 DNA reads as TGTGCCAGCAGCTCGGGCGAGCAGTTCTTC.